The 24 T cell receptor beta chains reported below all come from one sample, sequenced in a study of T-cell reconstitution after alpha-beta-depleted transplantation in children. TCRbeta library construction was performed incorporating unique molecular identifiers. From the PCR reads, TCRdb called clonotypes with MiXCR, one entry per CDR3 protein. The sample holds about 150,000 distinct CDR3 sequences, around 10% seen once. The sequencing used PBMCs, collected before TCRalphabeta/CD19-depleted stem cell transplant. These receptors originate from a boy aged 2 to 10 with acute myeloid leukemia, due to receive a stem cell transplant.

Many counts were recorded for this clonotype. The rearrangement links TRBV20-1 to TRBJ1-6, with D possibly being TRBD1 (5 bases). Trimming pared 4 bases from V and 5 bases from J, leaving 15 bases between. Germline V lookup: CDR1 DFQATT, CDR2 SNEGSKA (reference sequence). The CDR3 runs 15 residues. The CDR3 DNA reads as TGCAGTGCTATTGGGGGGACGGGAGATAATTCACCCCTCCACTTT. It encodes CSAIGGTGDNSPLHF.

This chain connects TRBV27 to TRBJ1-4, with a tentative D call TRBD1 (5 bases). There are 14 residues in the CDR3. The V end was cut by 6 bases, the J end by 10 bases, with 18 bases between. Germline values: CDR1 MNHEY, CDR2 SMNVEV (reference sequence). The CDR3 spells CASSPGLAQGKLFF. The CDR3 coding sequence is TGTGCCAGCAGCCCGGGGCTGGCTCAGGGAAAACTGTTTTTT.

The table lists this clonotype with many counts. This chain's CDR3 is CSVAKVATDTQYF. The CDR3 DNA sequence: TGCAGCGTTGCCAAGGTGGCCACAGATACGCAGTATTTT. The chain employs TRBV29-1 and TRBJ2-3; D uncertain. The ends were cut back, 4 bases at V and 2 bases at J, with 10 bases in the middle. CDR1 is SQVTM and CDR2 is ANQGSEA in the germline V gene. The CDR3 is made up of 13 amino acids.

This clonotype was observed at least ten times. As DNA, the CDR3 is TGCGCCAGCAGCTATCGTGCCCCAGAGGCCTACGAGCAGTACTTC. Residues: CASSYRAPEAYEQYF. The V gene is TRBV5-1, the J gene TRBJ2-7; no clear D gene. V lost 3 bases and J 2 bases, leaving 15 bases between the germline ends. Germline V gene lookup returns CDR1 SGHRS and CDR2 YFSETQ. The CDR3 spans 15 residues.

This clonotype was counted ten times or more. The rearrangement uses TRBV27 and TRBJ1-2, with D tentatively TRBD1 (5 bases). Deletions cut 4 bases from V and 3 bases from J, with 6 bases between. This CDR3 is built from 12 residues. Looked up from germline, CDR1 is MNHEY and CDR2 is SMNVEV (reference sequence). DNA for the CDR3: TGTGCCAGCAGTTCCAGGGACTATGGCTACACCTTC. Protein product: CASSSRDYGYTF.

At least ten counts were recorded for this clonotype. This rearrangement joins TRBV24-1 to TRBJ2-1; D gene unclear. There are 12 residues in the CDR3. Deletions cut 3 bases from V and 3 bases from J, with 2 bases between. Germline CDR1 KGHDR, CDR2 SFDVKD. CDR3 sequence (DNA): TGTGCCACCAGTGATCGCTACAATGAGCAGTTCTTC. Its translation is CATSDRYNEQFF.

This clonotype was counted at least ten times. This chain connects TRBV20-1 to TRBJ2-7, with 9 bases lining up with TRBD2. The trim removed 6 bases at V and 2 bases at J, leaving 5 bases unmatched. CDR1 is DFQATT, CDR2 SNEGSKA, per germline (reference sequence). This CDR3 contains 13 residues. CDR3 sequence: CSATRLAAYEQYF. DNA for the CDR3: TGCAGTGCAACAAGACTAGCGGCCTACGAGCAGTACTTC.

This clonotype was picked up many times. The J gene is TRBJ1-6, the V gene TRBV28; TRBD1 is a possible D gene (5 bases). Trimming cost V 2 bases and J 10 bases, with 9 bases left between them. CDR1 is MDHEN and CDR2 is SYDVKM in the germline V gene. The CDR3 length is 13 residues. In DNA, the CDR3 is TGTGCCAGCAGTTTAACAGGTTCCTCACCCCTCCACTTT. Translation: CASSLTGSSPLHF. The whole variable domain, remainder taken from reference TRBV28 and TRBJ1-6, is DVKVTQSSRYLVKRTGEKVFLECVQDMDHENMFWYRQDPGLGLRLIYFSYDVKMKEKGDIPEGYSVSREKKERFSLILESASTNQTSMYLCASSLTGSSPLHFGNGTRLTVT.

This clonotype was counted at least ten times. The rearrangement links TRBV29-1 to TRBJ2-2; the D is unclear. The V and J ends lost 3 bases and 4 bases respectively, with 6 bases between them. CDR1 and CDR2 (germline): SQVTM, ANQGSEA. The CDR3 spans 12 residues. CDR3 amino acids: CSVEAFTGELFF. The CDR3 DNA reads TGCAGCGTTGAGGCCTTCACCGGGGAGCTGTTTTTT.

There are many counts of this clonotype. CDR3: CASSPSMNTEAFF. The CDR3 DNA sequence: TGCGCCAGCAGCCCGTCTATGAACACTGAAGCTTTCTTT. The rearrangement joins TRBV5-1 to TRBJ1-1, with unresolved D. The CDR3 runs to 13 residues. V gave up 4 bases and J gave up 0 bases, with 7 bases separating them. The V gene's germline CDR1 is SGHRS and CDR2 YFSETQ.

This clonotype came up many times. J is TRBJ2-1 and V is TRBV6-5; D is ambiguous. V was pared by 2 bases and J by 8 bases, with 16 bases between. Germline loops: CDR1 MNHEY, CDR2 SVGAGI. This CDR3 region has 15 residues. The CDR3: CASSYGEGLGYEQFF. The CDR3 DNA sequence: TGTGCCAGCAGTTACGGGGAAGGCCTAGGGTATGAGCAGTTCTTC.

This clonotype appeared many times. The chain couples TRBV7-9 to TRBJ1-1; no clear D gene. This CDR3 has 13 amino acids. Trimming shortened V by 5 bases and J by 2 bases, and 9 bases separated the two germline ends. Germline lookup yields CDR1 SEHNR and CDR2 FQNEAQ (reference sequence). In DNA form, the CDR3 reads TGTGCCAGCAGCCACCGCAGTAACACTGAAGCTTTCTTT. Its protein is CASSHRSNTEAFF.

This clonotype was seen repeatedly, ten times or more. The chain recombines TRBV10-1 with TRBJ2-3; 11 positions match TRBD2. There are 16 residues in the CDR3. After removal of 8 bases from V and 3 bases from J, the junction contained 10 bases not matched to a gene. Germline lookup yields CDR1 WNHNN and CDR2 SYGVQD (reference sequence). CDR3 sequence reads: CASSVGASGRTDTQYF. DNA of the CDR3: TGCGCCAGCTCCGTAGGGGCTAGCGGGAGGACAGATACGCAGTATTTT.

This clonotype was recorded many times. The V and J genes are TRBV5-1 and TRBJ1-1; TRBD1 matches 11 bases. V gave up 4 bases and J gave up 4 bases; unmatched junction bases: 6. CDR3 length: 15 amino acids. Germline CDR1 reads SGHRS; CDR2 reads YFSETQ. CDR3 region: CASSLAGQGGTEAFF. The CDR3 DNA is TGCGCCAGCAGCCTGGCGGGACAGGGGGGCACTGAAGCTTTCTTT.

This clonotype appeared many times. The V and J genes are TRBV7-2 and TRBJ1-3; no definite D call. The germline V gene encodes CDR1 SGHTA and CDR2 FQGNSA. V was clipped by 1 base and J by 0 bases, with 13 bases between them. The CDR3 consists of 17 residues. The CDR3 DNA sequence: TGTGCCAGCAGCTTAGGTGGAGCGCACCTCTCTGGAAACACCATATATTTT. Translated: CASSLGGAHLSGNTIYF.

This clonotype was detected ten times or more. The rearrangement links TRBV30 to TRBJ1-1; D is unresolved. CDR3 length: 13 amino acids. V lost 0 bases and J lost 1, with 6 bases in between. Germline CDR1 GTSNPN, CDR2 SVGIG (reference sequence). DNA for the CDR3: TGTGCCTGGAGTGTGTTGGCGAACACTGAAGCTTTCTTT. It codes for CAWSVLANTEAFF.

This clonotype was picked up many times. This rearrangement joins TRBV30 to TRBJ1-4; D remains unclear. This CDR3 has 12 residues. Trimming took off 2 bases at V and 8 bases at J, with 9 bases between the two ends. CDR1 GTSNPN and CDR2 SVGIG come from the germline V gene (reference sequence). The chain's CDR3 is CAWSSGTEKLFF. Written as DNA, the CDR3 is TGTGCCTGGAGTTCCGGCACAGAAAAACTGTTTTTT. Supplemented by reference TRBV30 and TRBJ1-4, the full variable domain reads SQTIHQWPATLVQPVGSPLSLECTVEGTSNPNLYWYRQAAGRGLQLLFYSVGIGQISSEVPQNLSASRPQDRQFILSSKKLLLSDSGFYLCAWSSGTEKLFFGSGTQLSVL.

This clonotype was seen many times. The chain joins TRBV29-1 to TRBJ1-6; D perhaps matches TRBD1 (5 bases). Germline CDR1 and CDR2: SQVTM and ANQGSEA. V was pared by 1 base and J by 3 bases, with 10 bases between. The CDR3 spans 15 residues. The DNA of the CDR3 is TGCAGCGTTGAAGCCCGGGACCTCTATAATTCACCCCTCCACTTT. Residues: CSVEARDLYNSPLHF.

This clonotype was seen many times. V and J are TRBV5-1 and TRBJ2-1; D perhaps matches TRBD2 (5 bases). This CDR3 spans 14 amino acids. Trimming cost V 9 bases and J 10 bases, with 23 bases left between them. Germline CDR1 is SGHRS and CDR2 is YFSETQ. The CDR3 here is CATSGLPTLGEQFF. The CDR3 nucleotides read TGCGCCACCTCCGGACTCCCTACCTTAGGGGAGCAGTTCTTC.

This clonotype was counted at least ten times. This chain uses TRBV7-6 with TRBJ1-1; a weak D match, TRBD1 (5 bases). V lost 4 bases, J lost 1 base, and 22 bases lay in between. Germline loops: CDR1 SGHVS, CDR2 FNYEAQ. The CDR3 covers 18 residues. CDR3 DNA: TGTGCCAGCAGCTCTTTTGTTCTACGCAGGGACCCGAACACTGAAGCTTTCTTT. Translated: CASSSFVLRRDPNTEAFF.

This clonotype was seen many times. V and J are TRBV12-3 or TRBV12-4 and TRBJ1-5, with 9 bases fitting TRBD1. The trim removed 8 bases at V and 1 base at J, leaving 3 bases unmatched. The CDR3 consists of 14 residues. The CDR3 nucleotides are TGTGCCAGCCGGGACAGGGTAAGCAATCAGCCCCAGCATTTT. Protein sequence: CASRDRVSNQPQHF.

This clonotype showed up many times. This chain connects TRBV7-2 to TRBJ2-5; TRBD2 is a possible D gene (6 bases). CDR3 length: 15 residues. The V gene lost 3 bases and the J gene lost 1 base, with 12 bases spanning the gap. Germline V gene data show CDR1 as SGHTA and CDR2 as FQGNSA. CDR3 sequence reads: CASSFGTRPQETQYF. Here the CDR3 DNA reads TGTGCCAGCAGCTTTGGGACTCGCCCCCAAGAGACCCAGTACTTC. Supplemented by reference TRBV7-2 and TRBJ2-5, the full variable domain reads GAGVSQSPSNKVTEKGKDVELRCDPISGHTALYWYRQSLGQGLEFLIYFQGNSAPDKSGLPSDRFSAERTGGSVSTLTIQRTQQEDSAVYLCASSFGTRPQETQYFGPGTRLLVL.

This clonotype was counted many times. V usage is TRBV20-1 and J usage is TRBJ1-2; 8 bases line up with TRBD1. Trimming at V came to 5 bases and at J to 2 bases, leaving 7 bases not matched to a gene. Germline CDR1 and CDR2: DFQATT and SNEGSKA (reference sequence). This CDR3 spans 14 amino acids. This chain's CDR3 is CSAEIGTGNYGYTF. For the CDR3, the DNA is TGCAGTGCTGAAATCGGGACAGGCAACTATGGCTACACCTTC.

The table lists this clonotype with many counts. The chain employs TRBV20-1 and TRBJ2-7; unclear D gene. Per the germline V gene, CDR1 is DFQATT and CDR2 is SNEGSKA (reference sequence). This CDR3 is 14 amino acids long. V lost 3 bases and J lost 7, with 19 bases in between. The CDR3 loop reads CSASKLRPLGEQYF. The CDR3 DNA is TGCAGTGCTAGCAAGCTTCGGCCGTTGGGGGAGCAGTACTTC.